The 6 T cell receptor beta chains presented below share a single source sample, sequenced in a study of blood T cell repertoires in COVID-19. Sequenced by immunoSEQ multiplex PCR; TCRdb stores in-frame clones only, minus some. Here the sample spans 59,000 or so clones, approximately 80% being singletons. Material: peripheral blood. These receptors were collected from an elderly woman with active or convalescent COVID-19.

This rearrangement joins TRBV4-2 to TRBJ2-7; TRBD2 aligns across 10 bases. Germline CDR1 is LGHNA and CDR2 is YNFKEQ. The CDR3 contains 17 residues. Losses at the gene ends were 1 base for V and 0 bases for J; bases not matched to a gene: 6. As DNA, the CDR3 is TGTGCCAGCAGCCAAGGACCAACTAGCGGGACCTCCTACGAGCAGTACTTC. Translated, it gives CASSQGPTSGTSYEQYF.

V is TRBV28 and J is TRBJ1-6; D is possibly TRBD1 (5 bases). CDR1 MDHEN and CDR2 SYDVKM come from the germline V gene. V gave up 2 bases and J gave up 5 bases, with 10 bases separating them. The CDR3 has 15 residues. The CDR3 is CASSLRGWNNSPLHF. CDR3 coding DNA: TGTGCCAGCAGTTTACGGGGGTGGAATAATTCACCCCTCCACTTT.

CDR3 loop: CASSKTGAQPQHF. As DNA, the CDR3 is TGTGCCAGCAGTAAAACAGGGGCCCAGCCCCAGCATTTT. The rearrangement joins TRBV28 to TRBJ1-5; 7 bases are a match to TRBD1. J was trimmed by 7 bases and V by 5 bases; bases with no gene match: 5. Germline V gene data show CDR1 as MDHEN and CDR2 as SYDVKM. There are 13 residues in the CDR3.

This sequence joins TRBV3-1 (or the pseudogene TRBV3-2) and TRBJ1-1; 7 bases are shared with TRBD1. This CDR3 region has 14 residues. CDR1 is LGHDT and CDR2 is YNNKEL in the germline V gene (reference sequence). J was trimmed by 11 bases and V by 4 bases; bases with no gene match: 13. Here the CDR3 DNA reads TGTGCCAGCAGCCCAGGGACAGTTCAGGGGTTGGCTTTCTTT. Protein sequence: CASSPGTVQGLAFF.

Notes on this clone: At the DNA level, this CDR3 is encoded by other sequences in the same sample as well. The rearrangement joins TRBV5-1 to TRBJ2-2; 9 nucleotides line up with TRBD1. After removal of 4 bases from V and 5 bases from J, the junction contained 6 bases not matched to a gene. CDR1 SGHRS and CDR2 YFSETQ come from the germline V gene. The CDR3 totals 15 residues. CDR3 nucleotides: TGCGCCAGCAGCCAAGGGACAGGGAGGACCGGGGAGCTGTTTTTT. Its translation: CASSQGTGRTGELFF.

This chain uses TRBV27 with TRBJ1-2; 10 bases agree with TRBD1. The junction had 5 bases not matched to a gene; V was cut back by 2 bases and J by 8 bases. The CDR3 length is 14 residues. Germline assignment: CDR1 MNHEY and CDR2 SMNVEV (reference sequence). CDR3 loop: CASSLGTGDRGYTF. In DNA, the CDR3 is TGTGCCAGCAGTTTAGGGACAGGGGATAGGGGCTACACCTTC.